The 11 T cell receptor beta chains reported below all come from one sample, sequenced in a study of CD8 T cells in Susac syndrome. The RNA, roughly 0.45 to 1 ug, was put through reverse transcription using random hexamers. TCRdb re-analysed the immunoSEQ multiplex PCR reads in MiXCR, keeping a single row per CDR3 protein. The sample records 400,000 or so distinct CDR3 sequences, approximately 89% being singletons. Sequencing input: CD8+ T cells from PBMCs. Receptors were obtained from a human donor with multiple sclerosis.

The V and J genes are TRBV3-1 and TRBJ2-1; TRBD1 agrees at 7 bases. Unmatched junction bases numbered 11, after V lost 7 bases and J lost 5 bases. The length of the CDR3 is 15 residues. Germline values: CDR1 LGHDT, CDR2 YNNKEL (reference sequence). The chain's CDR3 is CASNNGQEYNNEQFF. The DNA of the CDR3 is TGTGCCAGCAACAACGGACAGGAATATAACAATGAGCAGTTCTTC.

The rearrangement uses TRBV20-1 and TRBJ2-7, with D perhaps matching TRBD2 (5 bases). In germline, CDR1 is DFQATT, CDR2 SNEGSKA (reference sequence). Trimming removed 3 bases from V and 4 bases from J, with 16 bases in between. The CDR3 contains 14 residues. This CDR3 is CSASGGSEEYEQYF. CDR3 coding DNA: TGCAGTGCTAGCGGCGGCTCGGAGGAATACGAGCAGTACTTC.

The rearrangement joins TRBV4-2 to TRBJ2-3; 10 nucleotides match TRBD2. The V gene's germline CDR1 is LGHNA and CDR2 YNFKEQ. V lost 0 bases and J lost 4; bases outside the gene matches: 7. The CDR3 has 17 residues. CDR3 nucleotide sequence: TGTGCCAGCAGCCAAGAGGCAGCGGGAGGGCCTTCAGATACGCAGTATTTT. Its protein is CASSQEAAGGPSDTQYF.

CDR3 DNA: TGCAGCGTTCTGACAGGGGGCACTGAAGCTTTCTTT. This sequence encodes CSVLTGGTEAFF. This rearrangement joins TRBV29-1 to TRBJ1-1, with 9 bases matching TRBD1. The V and J ends lost 5 bases and 4 bases, in that order; junction bases with no gene match: 2. Germline-derived CDR1 and CDR2 are SQVTM and ANQGSEA. The CDR3 contains 12 residues.

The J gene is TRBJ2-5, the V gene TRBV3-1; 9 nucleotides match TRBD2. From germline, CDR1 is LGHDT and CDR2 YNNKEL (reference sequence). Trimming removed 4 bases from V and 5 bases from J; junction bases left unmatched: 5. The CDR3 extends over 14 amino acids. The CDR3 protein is CASSRTSVGETQYF. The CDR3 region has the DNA TGTGCCAGCAGCCGGACTAGCGTAGGGGAGACCCAGTACTTC.

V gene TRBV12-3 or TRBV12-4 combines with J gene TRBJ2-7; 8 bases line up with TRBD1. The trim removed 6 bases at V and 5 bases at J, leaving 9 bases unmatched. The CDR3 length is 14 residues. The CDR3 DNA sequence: TGTGCCAGCAGCCCGACAGGGGTTGGCCACGAGCAGTACTTC. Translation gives CASSPTGVGHEQYF.

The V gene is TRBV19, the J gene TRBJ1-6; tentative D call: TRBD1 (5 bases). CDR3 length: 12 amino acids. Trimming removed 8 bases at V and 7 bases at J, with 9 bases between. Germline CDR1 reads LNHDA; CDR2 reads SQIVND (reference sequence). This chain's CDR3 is CASGWGNSPLHF. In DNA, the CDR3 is TGTGCCAGTGGGTGGGGCAATTCACCCCTCCACTTT.

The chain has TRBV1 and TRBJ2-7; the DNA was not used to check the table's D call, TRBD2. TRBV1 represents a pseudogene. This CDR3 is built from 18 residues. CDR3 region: CTSSRVARPTSFSYEQYF. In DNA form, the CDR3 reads TGCACCAGCAGCCGAGTGGCCCGTCCCACCTCGTTCTCCTACGAGCAGTACTTC.

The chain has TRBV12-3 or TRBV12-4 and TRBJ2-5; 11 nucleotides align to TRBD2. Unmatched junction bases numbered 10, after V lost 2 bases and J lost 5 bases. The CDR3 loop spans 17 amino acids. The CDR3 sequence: CASSLRGSGGARETQYF. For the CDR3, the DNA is TGTGCCAGCAGTTTACGCGGTAGCGGGGGGGCCAGGGAGACCCAGTACTTC.

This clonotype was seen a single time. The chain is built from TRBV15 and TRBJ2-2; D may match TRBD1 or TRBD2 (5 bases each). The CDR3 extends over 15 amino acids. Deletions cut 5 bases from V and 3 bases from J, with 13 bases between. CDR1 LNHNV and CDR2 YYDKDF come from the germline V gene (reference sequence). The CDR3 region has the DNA TGTGCCACCAGCCGACTCGGGACGTACACCGGGGAGCTGTTTTTT. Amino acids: CATSRLGTYTGELFF.

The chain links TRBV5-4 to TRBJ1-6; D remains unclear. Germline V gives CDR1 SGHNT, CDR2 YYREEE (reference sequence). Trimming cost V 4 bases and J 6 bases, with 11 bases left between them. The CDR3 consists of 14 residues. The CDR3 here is CASSLETSNSPLHF. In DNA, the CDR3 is TGTGCCAGCAGCCTGGAGACAAGTAATTCACCCCTCCACTTT. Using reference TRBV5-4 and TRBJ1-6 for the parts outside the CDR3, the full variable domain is ETGVTQSPTHLIKTRGQQVTLRCSSQSGHNTVSWYQQALGQGPQFIFQYYREEENGRGNFPPRFSGLQFPNYSSELNVNALELDDSALYLCASSLETSNSPLHFGNGTRLTVT.